The 29 T cell receptor beta chains below were found in one sample sequenced in a study of read filtering for tumor transcriptome and immune sequencing (dated by TCRdb to 2019 to 2021). Sequencing instrument: Illumina HiSeq 4000. Starting from approximately 400 ng RNA, TCR libraries were constructed with the Immunoverse kit using molecular barcoded adaptors that cover the alpha/delta and beta/gamma chains. TCRdb took the public reads, trimmed them with fastp at Q25, ran MiXCR for clone calling and kept in-frame beta chains. Here each entry gathers all rows of one CDR3 protein and keeps the most common genes and DNA. Recorded for this sample are over 90,000 distinct CDR3 sequences; about 22% of them occurred a single time. The ten most abundant clones make up roughly 10% of the sample. Sequencing was performed on a population of CD138-negative cells sorted from bone marrow. Explained via the paper, the cell subset or site label denotes: bone marrow mononuclear cells depleted of CD138+ plasma/myeloma cells by negative magnetic selection. These receptors were obtained from a donor over 35 with multiple myeloma.

This clonotype was found many times. The rearrangement uses TRBV7-3 and TRBJ1-1, with D uncertain. CDR3 length: 14 amino acids. The germline CDR1 and CDR2 sequences are SGHTA and FQGTGA. Trimming pared 1 base from V and 1 base from J, leaving 7 bases between. CDR3 nucleotides: TGTGCCAGCAGCTTAAGTCCGGAGAACACTGAAGCTTTCTTT. Translated: CASSLSPENTEAFF.

This clonotype was picked up many times. This sequence joins TRBV29-1 and TRBJ2-5, with D possibly being TRBD2 (6 bases). This CDR3 is built from 13 residues. CDR1 and CDR2 from the germline V gene are SQVTM and ANQGSEA. V was trimmed by 6 bases and J by 1 base, leaving 12 bases between them. The CDR3 is CSVFLGGQETQYF. The CDR3 DNA follows: TGCAGCGTATTCCTGGGGGGCCAAGAGACCCAGTACTTC.

The chain recombines TRBV6-1 with TRBJ2-3; TRBD1 might be the D (5 bases). Germline-derived CDR1 and CDR2 are MNHNS and SASEGT. CDR3 length: 15 residues. V lost 2 bases to trimming and J lost 7 bases, with 16 bases between them. CDR3: CASSENSETVNTQYF. The CDR3 bases are TGTGCCAGCAGTGAAAATTCCGAGACAGTCAATACGCAGTATTTT.

This clonotype was counted many times. This chain links TRBV28 with TRBJ1-1; D is undetermined. The CDR3 is 15 residues long. Trimming took 2 bases from V and 6 from J, leaving 16 bases between them. CDR1 and CDR2 (germline): MDHEN, SYDVKM. CDR3: CASSLRGLAFAEAFF. DNA for the CDR3: TGTGCCAGCAGTTTACGGGGTTTGGCGTTCGCTGAAGCTTTCTTT.

This clonotype was found many times. The chain links TRBV5-6 to TRBJ1-1, with TRBD1 as a possible D gene (6 bases). V lost 4 bases and J lost 1, with 20 bases in between. Germline CDR1 and CDR2: SGHDT and YYEEEE. CDR3 size: 17 residues. The CDR3 loop reads CASSPTDRGLWNTEAFF. As DNA, the CDR3 is TGTGCCAGCAGCCCCACTGATCGGGGGCTATGGAACACTGAAGCTTTCTTT.

The sample holds many counts of this clonotype. This sequence joins TRBV15 and TRBJ1-6; D uncertain. Germline CDR1 reads LNHNV; CDR2 reads YYDKDF (reference sequence). CDR3 size: 13 residues. The V end was cut by 3 bases, the J end by 14 bases, with 14 bases between. The CDR3 nucleotides read TGTGCCACCAGCAGGGTCACTCGTGGGTCCCTCCACTTT. It translates to CATSRVTRGSLHF. The full variable domain, in which reference TRBV15 and TRBJ1-6 provide the parts outside the CDR3, is DAMVIQNPRYQVTQFGKPVTLSCSQTLNHNVMYWYQQKSSQAPKLLFHYYDKDFNNEADTPDNFQSRRPNTSFCFLDIRSPGLGDTAMYLCATSRVTRGSLHFGNGTRLTVT.

CDR3 DNA: TGTGCCAGCAGCCAAGAGTTGCGGTCAAAAAACATTCAGTACTTC. Translation: CASSQELRSKNIQYF. J is TRBJ2-4 and V is TRBV3-1, with D unresolved. Trimming removed 0 bases at V and 4 bases at J, with 10 bases between. The CDR3 spans 15 residues. Germline V gene sequence: CDR1 LGHDT, CDR2 YNNKEL (reference sequence).

This clonotype was recorded only once. This sequence is one base from a far larger clone and is likely a read error. V gene TRBV11-3 combines with J gene TRBJ2-2; possible D gene TRBD2, 5 bases. The CDR3 is 11 residues long. The germline V gene has CDR1 SGHNT and CDR2 YENEEA. CDR3 loop: CASNAAGELSF. The CDR3 region has the DNA TGTGCCAGTAACGCAGCCGGGGAGCTGTCTTTT.

This clonotype has ten or more counts. The chain employs TRBV20-1 and TRBJ2-5; 12 bases are a match to TRBD2. This CDR3 is 18 amino acids long. Germline V CDR1 and CDR2: DFQATT, SNEGSKA (reference sequence). V dropped 0 bases and J dropped 5; count of bases not matched to a gene: 13. CDR3 protein: CSARDSASGGARVETQYF. Written as DNA, the CDR3 is TGCAGTGCTAGAGATTCGGCTAGCGGGGGGGCCCGCGTGGAGACCCAGTACTTC.

The J gene is TRBJ2-5, the V gene TRBV2; possibly TRBD2 for D (6 bases). The CDR3 extends over 14 amino acids. The germline V and J ends were trimmed by 4 bases and 0 bases, with 9 bases remaining between them. CDR1 and CDR2 from the germline V gene are SNHLY and FYNNEI. The CDR3 protein is CASSGSGYQETQYF. The DNA for the CDR3 is TGTGCCAGCAGTGGGAGCGGGTACCAAGAGACCCAGTACTTC.

The chain is built from TRBV27 and TRBJ2-6; D is tentatively TRBD1 or TRBD2 (6 bases each). Germline-derived CDR1 and CDR2 are MNHEY and SMNVEV (reference sequence). This CDR3 has 16 amino acids. V was cut by 6 bases and J by 2 bases, with 14 bases left in between. The DNA for the CDR3 is TGTGCCAGCAGCCTACAGGGACTCCCTGGGGCCAACGTCCTGACTTTC. This encodes CASSLQGLPGANVLTF.

There are a few counts of this clonotype. The chain carries TRBV29-1 and TRBJ1-3; no reliable D call. Germline V gives CDR1 SQVTM, CDR2 ANQGSEA. The V end was cut by 3 bases, the J end by 0 bases, with 9 bases between. The CDR3 consists of 14 residues. The CDR3 protein is CSVDLGGSGNTIYF. CDR3 bases: TGCAGCGTTGACCTGGGCGGCTCTGGAAACACCATATATTTT.

This clonotype was seen more than once but under ten times. The rearrangement joins TRBV14 to TRBJ1-1; D is ambiguous. Trimming removed 4 bases from V and 1 base from J, with 7 bases in between. Germline V gene data show CDR1 as SGHDN and CDR2 as FVKESK. The CDR3 has 13 amino acids. Written as DNA, the CDR3 is TGTGCCAGCAGCCTCCAGTGGAACACTGAAGCTTTCTTT. This gives the protein CASSLQWNTEAFF.

The sample holds many counts of this clonotype. J is TRBJ2-1 and V is TRBV6-5; D remains unclear. V was shortened by 4 bases and J by 6 bases, with 4 bases between the two germline ends. The CDR3 has 11 amino acids. CDR1 is MNHEY and CDR2 is SVGAGI in the germline V gene. In DNA, the CDR3 is TGTGCCAGCAGTTTTTTCAATGAGCAGTTCTTC. Amino acid sequence: CASSFFNEQFF.

This clonotype was recorded many times. The chain links TRBV11-2 to TRBJ2-3, with 7 nucleotides matching TRBD2. The germline CDR1 and CDR2 sequences are SGHAT and FQNNGV. CDR3 length: 16 amino acids. J was trimmed by 3 bases and V by 2 bases; bases with no gene match: 8. The CDR3 sequence: CASSLMGGVRTDTQYF. The DNA of the CDR3 is TGTGCCAGCAGCTTAATGGGAGGGGTGCGAACAGATACGCAGTATTTT.

This clonotype was seen ten or more times. The chain has TRBV5-1 and TRBJ2-5; D is ambiguous. This CDR3 has 12 residues. V was trimmed by 3 bases and J by 0 bases, leaving 3 bases between them. Germline CDR1 is SGHRS and CDR2 is YFSETQ. The CDR3 DNA is TGCGCCAGCAGCTCTAACCAAGAGACCCAGTACTTC. Translating it yields CASSSNQETQYF.

In this sample, this clonotype turned up once. This sequence may be a read error, since a much larger clone differs from it by one base. This CDR3 reads CASRSLVGDTQCF. DNA for the CDR3: TGTGCCAGCAGGTCACTAGTCGGCGATACGCAGTGTTTT. The chain carries TRBV6-2 or TRBV6-3 and TRBJ2-3, with D maybe TRBD2 (5 bases). This CDR3 is built from 13 residues. Germline V lookup: CDR1 MNHEY, CDR2 SVGEGT.

This clonotype was counted many times. The chain uses TRBV18 and TRBJ2-5; 8 nucleotides line up with TRBD1. Germline V gene sequence: CDR1 KGHSH, CDR2 LQKENI. CDR3 length equals 15 residues. With V trimmed by 3 bases and J by 5 bases, 8 bases remained unmatched. The CDR3: CASSPFGQGMETQYF. The CDR3, as DNA: TGTGCCAGCTCACCCTTCGGACAGGGAATGGAGACCCAGTACTTC. Filled out from reference TRBV18 and TRBJ2-5, the complete variable domain reads NAGVMQNPRHLVRRRGQEARLRCSPMKGHSHVYWYRQLPEEGLKFMVYLQKENIIDESGMPKERFSAEFPKEGPSILRIQQVVRGDSAAYFCASSPFGQGMETQYFGPGTRLLVL.

On this clonotype: A much more abundant neighbour one base away suggests this may be a read error. The rearrangement uses TRBV6-1 and TRBJ2-7; 8 bases agree with TRBD1. From germline, CDR1 is MNHNS and CDR2 SASEGT. The CDR3 is made up of 11 amino acids. CDR3 amino acids: CASILGQGKHF. As DNA, the CDR3 is TGTGCCAGCATATTAGGACAGGGAAAGCACTTC.

This clonotype was seen more than once but under ten times. Here the CDR3 DNA reads TGTGCCAGCAGCCGGGACGGAAAGGATCAGCCCCAGCATTTT. Translation: CASSRDGKDQPQHF. The chain has TRBV7-2 and TRBJ1-5; possibly TRBD1 for D (5 bases). This CDR3 region has 14 residues. Trimming pared 5 bases from V and 5 bases from J, leaving 13 bases between. Germline V gives CDR1 SGHTA, CDR2 FQGNSA.

Comment on this clonotype: A single base separates this from a much larger clone, so it may be a read error. For the CDR3, the DNA is TGTGCCAGCAGCTTAGCAAGGATTGAAGGTCAGCCCCAGCATTTT. This gives the protein CASSLARIEGQPQHF. The V gene is TRBV7-2, the J gene TRBJ1-5, with D uncertain. Germline V gene lookup returns CDR1 SGHTA and CDR2 FQGNSA. The CDR3 extends over 15 amino acids. The germline V and J ends were trimmed by 0 bases and 6 bases, with 12 bases remaining between them.

This clonotype was recorded at least ten times. The V and J genes are TRBV6-5 and TRBJ2-2; 12 bases fit TRBD1. This CDR3 is 20 amino acids long. The germline gives CDR1 MNHEY, CDR2 SVGAGI. V lost 0 bases to trimming and J lost 7 bases; unmatched junction nucleotides: 15. CDR3 nucleotides: TGTGCCAGCAGTTACTCATACCCTCCGGGACAGGGGGCTTACAACGGGGAGCTGTTTTTT. Translation gives CASSYSYPPGQGAYNGELFF.

This chain uses TRBV20-1 with TRBJ2-3; D may be TRBD2 (6 bases). Looked up from germline, CDR1 is DFQATT and CDR2 is SNEGSKA (reference sequence). CDR3 size: 13 residues. The CDR3 spells CRTGRTFGGTQYF. CDR3 bases: TGCCGTACTGGCAGGACTTTCGGGGGTACGCAGTATTTT.

In this sample, this clonotype turned up many times. V is TRBV7-2 and J is TRBJ1-1, with D possibly TRBD1 on 5 matching bases. Trimming shortened V by 3 bases and J by 0 bases, and 11 bases separated the two germline ends. Looked up from germline, CDR1 is SGHTA and CDR2 is FQGNSA. CDR3 length: 15 amino acids. CDR3 sequence (DNA): TGTGCCAGCAGCTTTGGAGGGGTTATGAACACTGAAGCTTTCTTT. The encoded protein is CASSFGGVMNTEAFF.

This clonotype came up a few times. The chain uses TRBV6-5 and TRBJ2-2, with D tentatively TRBD2 (7 bases). Germline lookup yields CDR1 MNHEY and CDR2 SVGAGI. The CDR3 has 15 amino acids. Trimming shortened V by 6 bases and J by 4 bases, and 15 bases separated the two germline ends. Written as DNA, the CDR3 is TGTGCCAGCAGCCGTACAGGGAGGGTCACCGGGGAGCTGTTTTTT. Translating it yields CASSRTGRVTGELFF.

This clonotype was seen many times. V and J are TRBV28 and TRBJ1-1; no clear D gene. Germline V gene sequence: CDR1 MDHEN, CDR2 SYDVKM. This CDR3 has 12 amino acids. V was pared by 5 bases and J by 6 bases, with 10 bases between. In DNA, the CDR3 is TGTGCCAGCAGTGTGGGGAGGTCTGAAGCTTTCTTT. Its protein product is CASSVGRSEAFF.

There are many counts of this clonotype. The V call is TRBV2, the J call TRBJ1-1, with unresolved D. The CDR3 extends over 12 amino acids. The V end was cut by 6 bases, the J end by 6 bases, with 11 bases between. From germline, CDR1 is SNHLY and CDR2 FYNNEI. The CDR3 spells CASSLLLAEAFF. CDR3 DNA: TGTGCCAGCAGCCTATTACTTGCTGAAGCTTTCTTT.

A note on this clonotype: A junction boundary mismatches the germline segment, possibly from a read error. V usage is TRBV6-1 and J usage is TRBJ1-2; D uncertain. The CDR3 runs to 16 residues. Germline loops: CDR1 MNHNS, CDR2 SASEGT. In DNA form, the CDR3 reads TGTGCCAGCAGCCTAAACCCCAGATGGCAGAACTATCGCTACACCTTC. Amino acids: CASSLNPRWQNYRYTF.

The table lists this clonotype with many counts. The chain combines TRBV20-1 with TRBJ2-1; the match to TRBD1 covers 7 bases. This CDR3 has 15 amino acids. V was pared by 0 bases and J by 5 bases, with 7 bases of the junction left unmatched. CDR1 DFQATT and CDR2 SNEGSKA come from the germline V gene (reference sequence). In DNA form, the CDR3 reads TGCAGTGCTAGAGATTGGGACAGCACCCACAATGAGCAGTTCTTC. Encoded protein: CSARDWDSTHNEQFF.